This T cell receptor (beta chain) was retrieved from a study of shared clonotypes between healthy human individuals (TCRdb year 2020). For context, the study as a whole: The cohort included a few men and a couple of women between 18 and 49 years of age. To estimate repertoire size and how much clonotype sharing occurs between individuals, the study deeply sequenced the blood TCR repertoires of several healthy adults. Leukapheresis yielded between about 0.85 and 10 billion PBMCs per donor. For each donor, three plates each were used for CD4 naive and CD4 memory, two plates were used for CD8 naive, and one plate was used for CD8 memory. To increase sequencing depth and limit assay-specific biases, TCR repertoire library preparation and sequencing were carried out by different laboratories using diverse techniques. General findings and caveats noted by the study authors: Even with the large sequencing depth, rarefaction of the sorted-subset datasets indicated that sequencing was incomplete. Sampling was restricted to blood, and TCR repertoires in tissue are likely to differ from TCR repertoires in blood. The small number of donors limited the genetic and exposure-history diversity represented. Pairwise subsampling indicated that sequencing depth was expected to affect the degree of clonotype sharing among donors. Higher generation probabilities were observed for clonotypes shared by all four sorted-subset donors than for non-shared clonotypes. Roughly 5% of naive CD4, 3.5% of naive CD8, 2.3% of memory CD4, and 0.4% of memory CD8 clonotypes were shared across several donors. Larger estimated clonotype richness was generally found for naive subsets than for memory subsets.

About this clone itself: Its antigen is not yet known. Base quality data are lacking; no much larger clone is found one base away.

CDR1 and CDR2, per the germline V gene, are KGHSH and LQKENI. The CDR3 measures 16 amino acids from cysteine to phenylalanine. This entry keeps only the CDR3 DNA: 48 bases, framed from base 1. Here V drops 3 bases and J drops 7 bases, and the junction holds 12 bases not matched to any gene. The donors were healthy, HIV-negative adults who had no recently reported acute infections or vaccinations. Only Caucasian adults living in Nashville, Tennessee, USA were represented among the donors. CD4+ T cells were enriched by magnetic negative selection, after which naive cells were positively selected on CD45RA and the negative fraction was taken as the memory subset. Blood was collected by leukapheresis, and PBMCs were isolated by Ficoll-Histopaque density gradient centrifugation and then cryopreserved in liquid nitrogen vapor phase. Purity and quantity of every magnetically sorted T cell population were checked by analytical flow cytometry. From each sorted fraction, genomic DNA was isolated and quantified by UV absorbance on a Nanodrop 2000c.

TCR CDR3 regions were amplified from genomic DNA by multiplex PCR using the deep immunoSEQ assay. Extracted genomic DNA from each cell subset was distributed evenly across all wells of several immunoSEQ 96-well plates, and each plate was treated as a replicate. For sorted subsets, around 200 ng genomic DNA, equal to about 30,000 T cell genomes, was loaded into each replicate PCR. Purified libraries were measured with a Qubit 3.0 fluorometer, size-checked on a Bioanalyzer 2100, and measured again with the KAPA Library Quantification kit. Each immunoSEQ 96-well plate was sequenced on its own single-read 150-cycle Illumina NextSeq 550 flow cell. In the paper's pipeline: Because the immunoSEQ output held only junctional sequences and lacked quality scores, the filtering could not match the filtering applied to full-length reads. Sequences were annotated with PyIR, a Python wrapper for IgBLAST v1.9, and V/J genes and CDR3 were assigned using IMGT germline references. Reads with weak V/J assignments (E-value above 1e-6), missing CDR3, stop codons, out-of-frame junctions, or ambiguous translated residues were removed. V3J clonotypes were defined as sequences sharing an identical inferred V gene, J gene, and CDR3 amino acid sequence. Percentage overlap between repertoires was computed as shared unique clonotypes divided by the size of the smaller repertoire. Richness of each repertoire was evaluated using RTK rarefaction, the Chao1 estimator, and Recon v2.1 estimates of unobserved clonotypes. Generation probabilities for all TCRbeta clonotypes obtained by the gDNA method from a few donors were computed using OLGA. The immuneACCESS repertoire file appears here via TCRdb, limited to in-frame rearrangements. These files lack a portion of the clones; in checked studies, under half of the deficit traces to unresolved V genes, and the cause of the others is not known. V, J and clone size reflect that table, while D and trimming were determined from the DNA. Counted in this sample were more than 2,000,000 clones; around 94% of them appeared once. The ten top clones hold roughly 0.14% of the sample.

The receptor chain draws on TRBV18 and TRBJ1-2, with 9 middle bases fitting TRBD1. Material for sequencing was naive CD4+ T cells sorted from blood. Reading the label with the study, this specimen's cell subset or site is: CD45RA+ positively selected. The receptor comes from a man in his late teens or twenties in good health. The CDR3 here reads CASSPVATGGAGGYTF. The sequenced DNA is TGTGCCAGCTCACCCGTTGCCACAGGGGGCGCAGGTGGCTACACCTTC.